This TCR beta chain emerged from a study of regulatory T cells in long-lasting Graves disease. Time point of the sample: persistent/refractory GD, antithyroid drugs over 5 years with positive TRAb. With RNA extracted from PBMCs as input, the TCR library was made. Germline trimming cut 3 bases from V and 6 bases from J; bases unmatched to any gene: 7. CDR1 is SGHRS and CDR2 is YFSETQ in the germline V gene. The CDR3 sequence is 15 residues long. Sequencing libraries for TCR beta were prepared with iRepertoire HTBI primers and Arm-PCR of CDR3 regions. TCRdb itself ran the multiplex PCR reads through MiXCR, one entry per CDR3 protein. The profile shows roughly 700,000 distinct CDR3 sequences, 25% to 35% of them singletons.

The material was peripheral blood mononuclear cells (PBMCs), obtained when the disease was refractory, from a patient treated with antithyroid drugs. The chain has TRBV5-1 and TRBJ2-7, with 12 bases lining up with TRBD1. The TCR sequence derives from a female donor with Graves disease. The CDR3 region is CASSSGQGALGEQYF. CDR3 sequence (DNA): TGCGCCAGCAGCTCGGGACAGGGGGCTCTTGGCGAGCAGTACTTC.